The clone carrying this T cell receptor (beta chain) was observed a few times. The antigen remains unidentified. Primers included in the PCR were 60 Vbeta and 13 Jbeta primers. TCRdb's copy holds only in-frame clones and misses some; the assay was immunoSEQ multiplex PCR. The data show approximately 110,000 clones, 70% to 85% seen once. The data stem from a study of cytomegalovirus exposure and HLA in healthy donors. Looking at the study overall: An earlier analysis found around 120 million unique TCR beta sequences from roughly 170 million T cells.

Overall study results and limits: Several top significant clusters appeared, in a later analysis, to be linked to common viral pathogens. Later analysis associated a missense DCLRE1C variant with TCR beta V- and J-gene trimming.

Germline V gene lookup returns CDR1 SGHVS and CDR2 FNYEAQ. The CDR3 sequence is 14 residues long. This rearrangement joins TRBV7-6 to TRBJ2-5; 7 bases are shared with TRBD2. The better agreement between TRBJ2-7 and the DNA end casts doubt on the J call. The specimen was PBMCs. The receptor was isolated from a woman between 40 and 55 years old in good health and CMV-seropositive. CDR3 loop: CASSLEGGGYEQYF. The CDR3 DNA sequence: TGTGCCAGCAGCTTAGAGGGCGGGGGCTACGAGCAGTACTTC.